This TCR beta chain was sequenced during a study of monozygotic twins with inflammatory bowel disease. Germline lookup yields CDR1 KGHSH and CDR2 LQKENI. The CDR3 totals 14 residues. Following a re-call of the 5' RACE reads, TCRdb has one entry per CDR3 protein and lacks DNA. The listing records around 450,000 distinct CDR3 sequences. This TCR was recovered from a human donor with ulcerative colitis or Crohn's disease, or a healthy co-twin of an affected twin (not recorded which). The sample consisted of blood. This chain connects TRBV18 to TRBJ2-1. CDR3 region: CASSPRYSPNEQFF.